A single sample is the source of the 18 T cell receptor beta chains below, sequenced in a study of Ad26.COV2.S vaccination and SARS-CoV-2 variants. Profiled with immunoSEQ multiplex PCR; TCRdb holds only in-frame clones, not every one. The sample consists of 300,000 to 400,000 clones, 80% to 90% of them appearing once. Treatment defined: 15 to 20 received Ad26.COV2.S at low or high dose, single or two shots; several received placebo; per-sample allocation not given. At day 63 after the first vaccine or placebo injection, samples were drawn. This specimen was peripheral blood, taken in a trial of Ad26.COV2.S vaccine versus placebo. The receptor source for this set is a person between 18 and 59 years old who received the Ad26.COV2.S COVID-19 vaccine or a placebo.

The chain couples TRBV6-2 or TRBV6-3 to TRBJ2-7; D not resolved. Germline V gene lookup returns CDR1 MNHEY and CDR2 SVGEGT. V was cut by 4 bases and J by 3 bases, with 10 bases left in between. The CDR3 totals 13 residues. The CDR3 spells CASSSWQNYEQYF. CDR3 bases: TGTGCCAGCAGTTCTTGGCAGAACTACGAGCAGTACTTC.

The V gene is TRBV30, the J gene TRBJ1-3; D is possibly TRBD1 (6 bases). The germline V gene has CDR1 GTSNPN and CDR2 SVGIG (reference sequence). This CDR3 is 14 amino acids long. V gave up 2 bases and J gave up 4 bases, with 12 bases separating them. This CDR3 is CAWSYRVVGNTIYF. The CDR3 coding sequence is TGTGCCTGGAGTTACAGGGTTGTCGGAAACACCATATATTTT.

The CDR3 sequence is CASSPGQRPDYGYTF. The CDR3 DNA reads TGTGCCAGCAGCCCCGGACAGAGGCCTGACTATGGCTACACCTTC. The chain carries TRBV7-9 and TRBJ1-2; D is possibly TRBD1 (6 bases). This CDR3 comprises 15 residues. The germline V gene encodes CDR1 SEHNR and CDR2 FQNEAQ (reference sequence). Trimming took off 5 bases at V and 3 bases at J, with 16 bases between the two ends.

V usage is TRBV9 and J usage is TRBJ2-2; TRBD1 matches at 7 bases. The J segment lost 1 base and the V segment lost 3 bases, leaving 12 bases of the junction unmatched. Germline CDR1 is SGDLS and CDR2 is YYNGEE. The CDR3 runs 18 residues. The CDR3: CASSGQPLGGLNTGELFF. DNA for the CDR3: TGTGCCAGCAGCGGGCAACCTTTAGGGGGCTTGAACACCGGGGAGCTGTTTTTT. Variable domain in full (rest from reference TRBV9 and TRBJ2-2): DSGVTQTPKHLITATGQRVTLRCSPRSGDLSVYWYQQSLDQGLQFLIQYYNGEERAKGNILERFSAQQFPDLHSELNLSSLELGDSALYFCASSGQPLGGLNTGELFFGEGSRLTVL.

CDR3 sequence: CSGLGGAHYGYTF. The CDR3 DNA is TGCAGCGGTCTCGGGGGGGCCCACTATGGCTACACCTTC. The chain combines TRBV29-1 with TRBJ1-2, with TRBD1 as a possible D gene (6 bases). CDR1 is SQVTM and CDR2 is ANQGSEA in the germline V gene. The CDR3 loop spans 13 amino acids. Trimming removed 7 bases at V and 3 bases at J, with 15 bases between.

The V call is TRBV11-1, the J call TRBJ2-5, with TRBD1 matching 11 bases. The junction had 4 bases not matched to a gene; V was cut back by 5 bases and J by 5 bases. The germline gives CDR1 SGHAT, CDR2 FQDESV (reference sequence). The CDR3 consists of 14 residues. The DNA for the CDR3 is TGTGCCAGCAGCACGGGACAGGGGGTGGAGACCCAGTACTTC. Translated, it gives CASSTGQGVETQYF.

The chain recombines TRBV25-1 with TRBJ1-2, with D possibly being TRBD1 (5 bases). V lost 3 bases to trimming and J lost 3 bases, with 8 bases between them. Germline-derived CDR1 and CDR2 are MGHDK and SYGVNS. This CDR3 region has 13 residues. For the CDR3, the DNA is TGTGCCAGCAGTGAGCCGGGACACTATGGCTACACCTTC. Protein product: CASSEPGHYGYTF.

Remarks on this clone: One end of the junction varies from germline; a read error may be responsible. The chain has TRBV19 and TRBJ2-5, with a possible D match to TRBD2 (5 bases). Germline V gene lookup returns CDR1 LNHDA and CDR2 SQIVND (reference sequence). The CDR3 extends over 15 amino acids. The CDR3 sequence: CASSLTPEVQGTQYF. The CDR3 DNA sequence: TGTGCCAGTAGTCTAACCCCGGAGGTCCAAGGGACCCAGTACTTC. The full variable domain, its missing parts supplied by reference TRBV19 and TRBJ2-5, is DGGITQSPKYLFRKEGQNVTLSCEQNLNHDAMYWYRQDPGQGLRLIYYSQIVNDFQKGDIAEGYSVSREKKESFPLTVTSAQKNPTAFYLCASSLTPEVQGTQYFGPGTRLLVL.

CDR3 in amino acids: CASSLVRQGGEKLFF. The CDR3 coding sequence is TGTGCCAGCAGCTTGGTCCGACAGGGAGGTGAAAAACTGTTTTTT. The gene calls are TRBV5-6 and TRBJ1-4; TRBD1 matches at 7 bases. V lost 0 bases to trimming and J lost 7 bases; unmatched junction nucleotides: 6. The CDR3 spans 15 residues. Germline loops: CDR1 SGHDT, CDR2 YYEEEE.

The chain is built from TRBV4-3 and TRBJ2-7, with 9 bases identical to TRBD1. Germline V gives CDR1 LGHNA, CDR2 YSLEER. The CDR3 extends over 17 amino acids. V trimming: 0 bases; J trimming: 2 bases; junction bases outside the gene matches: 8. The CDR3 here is CASSQEMGQGDPYEQYF. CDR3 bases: TGCGCCAGCAGCCAAGAGATGGGACAGGGAGACCCCTACGAGCAGTACTTC.

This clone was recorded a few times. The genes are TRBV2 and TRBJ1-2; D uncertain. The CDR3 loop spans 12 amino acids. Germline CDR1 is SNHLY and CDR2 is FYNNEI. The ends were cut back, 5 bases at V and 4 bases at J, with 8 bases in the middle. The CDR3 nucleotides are TGTGCCAGCAGTCCGGGCGGCTATGGCTACACCTTC. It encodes CASSPGGYGYTF.

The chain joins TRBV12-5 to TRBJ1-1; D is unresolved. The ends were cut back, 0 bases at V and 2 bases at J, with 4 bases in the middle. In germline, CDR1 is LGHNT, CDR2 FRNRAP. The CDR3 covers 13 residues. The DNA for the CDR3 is TGTGCTAGTGGTTTGGTTAGTAACACTGAAGCTTTCTTT. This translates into CASGLVSNTEAFF.

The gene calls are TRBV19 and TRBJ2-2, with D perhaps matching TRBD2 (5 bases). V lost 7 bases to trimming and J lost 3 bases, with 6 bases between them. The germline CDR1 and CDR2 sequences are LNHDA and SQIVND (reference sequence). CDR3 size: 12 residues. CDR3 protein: CASIGDTGELFF. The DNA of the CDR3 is TGTGCCAGTATCGGGGACACCGGGGAGCTGTTTTTT.

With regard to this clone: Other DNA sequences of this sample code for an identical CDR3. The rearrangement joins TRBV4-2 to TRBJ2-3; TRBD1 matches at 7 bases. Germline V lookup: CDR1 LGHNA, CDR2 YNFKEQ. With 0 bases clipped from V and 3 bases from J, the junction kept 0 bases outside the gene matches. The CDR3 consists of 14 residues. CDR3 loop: CASSQEDRTDTQYF. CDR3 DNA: TGTGCCAGCAGCCAAGAGGACAGGACAGATACGCAGTATTTT.

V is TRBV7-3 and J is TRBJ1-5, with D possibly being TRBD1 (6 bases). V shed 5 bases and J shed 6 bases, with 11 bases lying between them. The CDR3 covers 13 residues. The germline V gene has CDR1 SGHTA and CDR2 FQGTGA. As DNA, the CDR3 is TGTGCCAGCAGCAAGACAGGAGGTCAGCCCCAGCATTTT. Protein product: CASSKTGGQPQHF.

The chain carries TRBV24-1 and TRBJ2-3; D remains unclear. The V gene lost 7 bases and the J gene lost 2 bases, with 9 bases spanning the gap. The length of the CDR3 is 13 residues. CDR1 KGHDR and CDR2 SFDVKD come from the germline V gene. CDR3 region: CATRGSYTDTQYF. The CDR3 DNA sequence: TGTGCCACCAGAGGATCGTACACAGATACGCAGTATTTT.

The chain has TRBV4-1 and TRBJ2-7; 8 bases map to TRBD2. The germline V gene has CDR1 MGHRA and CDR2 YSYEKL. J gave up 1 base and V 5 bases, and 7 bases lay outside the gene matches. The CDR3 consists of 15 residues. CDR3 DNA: TGCGCCAGCAGCGTAACTAGCGGCGTTTCCTACGAGCAGTACTTC. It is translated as CASSVTSGVSYEQYF.

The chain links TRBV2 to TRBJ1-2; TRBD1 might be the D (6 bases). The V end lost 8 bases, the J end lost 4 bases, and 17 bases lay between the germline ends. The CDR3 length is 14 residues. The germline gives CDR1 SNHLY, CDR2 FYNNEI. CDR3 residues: CASGKGDSRYGYTF. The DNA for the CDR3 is TGTGCCAGCGGTAAGGGGGACTCCCGCTATGGCTACACCTTC.